Listed below are T cell receptor beta chains from one sample, sequenced in a study of CD8 T cells in cerebrospinal fluid in Alzheimer's disease. TCRdb reprocessed the 10x single-cell sequencing reads and keeps a single row for each CDR3 protein, giving no DNA. The ten most abundant clones cover more than 30% of a sample with 340 or so distinct CDR3 sequences. The sample taken for sequencing was cerebrospinal fluid. The receptors stem from a human donor with mild cognitive impairment. CDR3s include the opening cysteine and the closing phenylalanine or tryptophan. Only some rows state a clone size, as once, few, many or a class for expanded clones.

CASSDNRGAGEQYF,large,TRBJ2-7,TRBV27
CASSPRDYNEQFF,large,TRBJ2-1,TRBV12-3/TRBV12-4
CASTEDRGSPLHF,medium-sized,TRBJ1-6,TRBV12-3/TRBV12-4
CSARGNQPQHF,-,TRBJ1-5,TRBV20-1
CSASLGHWNTEAFF,-,TRBJ1-1,TRBV20-1
CASTQRYGSNNEQFF,large,TRBJ2-1,TRBV7-2
CASSQTSEGDTEAFF,large,TRBJ1-1,TRBV18
CASSFSSSNEKLFF,large,TRBJ1-4,TRBV12-3/TRBV12-4
CSAPPGTGNSDTQYF,large,TRBJ2-3,TRBV20-1
CASSVDQVVNTEAFF,-,TRBJ1-1,TRBV9
CASMGVADRNTIYF,large,TRBJ1-3,TRBV2
CASSQPDRNYGYTF,medium-sized,TRBJ1-2,TRBV4-1
CASSEATAYSPLHF,medium-sized,TRBJ1-6,TRBV6-1
CASSAGNEQFF,large,TRBJ2-1,TRBV12-3/TRBV12-4
CASSVGGTDEQYF,large,TRBJ2-7,TRBV9
CASSVAHYNEQFF,medium-sized,TRBJ2-1,TRBV9
CAWSVLTASGKLFF,medium-sized,TRBJ1-4,TRBV30
CATRDGNTEAFF,large,TRBJ1-1,TRBV6-2/TRBV6-3